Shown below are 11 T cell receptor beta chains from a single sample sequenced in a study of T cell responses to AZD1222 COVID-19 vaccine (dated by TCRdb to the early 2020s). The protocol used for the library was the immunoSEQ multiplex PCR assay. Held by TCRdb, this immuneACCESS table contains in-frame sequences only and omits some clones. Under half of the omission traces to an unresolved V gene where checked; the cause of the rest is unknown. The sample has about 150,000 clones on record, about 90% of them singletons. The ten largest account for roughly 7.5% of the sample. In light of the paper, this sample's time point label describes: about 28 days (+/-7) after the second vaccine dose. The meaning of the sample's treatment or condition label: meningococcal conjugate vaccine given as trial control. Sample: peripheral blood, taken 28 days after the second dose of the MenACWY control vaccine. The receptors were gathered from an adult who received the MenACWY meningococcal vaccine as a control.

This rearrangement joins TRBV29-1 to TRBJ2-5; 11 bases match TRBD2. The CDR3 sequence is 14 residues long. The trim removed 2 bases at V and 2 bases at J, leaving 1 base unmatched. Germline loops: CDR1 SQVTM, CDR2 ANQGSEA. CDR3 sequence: CSVELAGGQETQYF. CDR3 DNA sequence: TGCAGCGTTGAACTAGCGGGGGGACAAGAGACCCAGTACTTC. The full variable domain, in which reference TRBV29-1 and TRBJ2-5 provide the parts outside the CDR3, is SAVISQKPSRDICQRGTSLTIQCQVDSQVTMMFWYRQQPGQSLTLIATANQGSEATYESGFVIDKFPISRPNLTFSTLTVSNMSPEDSSIYLCSVELAGGQETQYFGPGTRLLVL.

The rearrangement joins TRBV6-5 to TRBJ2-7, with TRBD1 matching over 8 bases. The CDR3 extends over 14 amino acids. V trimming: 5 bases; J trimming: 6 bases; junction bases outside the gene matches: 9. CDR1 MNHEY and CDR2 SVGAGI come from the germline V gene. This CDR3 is CASSTPDRVREQYF. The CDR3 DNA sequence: TGTGCCAGCAGTACCCCGGACAGGGTCCGCGAGCAGTACTTC.

CDR3 DNA: TGTGCCAGCAGTTACAGTTCCGGGGGGGGACATCAGCCCCAGCATTTT. It encodes CASSYSSGGGHQPQHF. V is TRBV6-5 and J is TRBJ1-5, with D perhaps TRBD1 (5 bases). Looked up from germline, CDR1 is MNHEY and CDR2 is SVGAGI. This CDR3 spans 16 amino acids. With 2 bases removed from V and 5 bases from J, the gap between germline ends came to 16 bases.

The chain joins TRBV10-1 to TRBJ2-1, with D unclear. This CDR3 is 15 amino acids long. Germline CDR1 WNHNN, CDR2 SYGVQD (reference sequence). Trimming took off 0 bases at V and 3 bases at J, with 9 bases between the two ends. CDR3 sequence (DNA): TGCGCCAGCAGTGAGTCGTTCGGATACTACAATGAGCAGTTCTTC. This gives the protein CASSESFGYYNEQFF.

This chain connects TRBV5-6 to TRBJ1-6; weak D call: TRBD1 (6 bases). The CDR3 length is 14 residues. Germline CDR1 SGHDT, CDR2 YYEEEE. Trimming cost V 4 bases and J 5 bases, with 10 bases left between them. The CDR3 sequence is CASSGQGNNSPLHF. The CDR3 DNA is TGTGCCAGCAGCGGCCAGGGGAATAATTCACCCCTCCACTTT.

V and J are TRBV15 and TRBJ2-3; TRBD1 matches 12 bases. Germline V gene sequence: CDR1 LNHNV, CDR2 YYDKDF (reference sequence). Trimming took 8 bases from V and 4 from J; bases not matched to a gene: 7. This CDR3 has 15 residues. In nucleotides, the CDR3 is TGTGCCACCTGCTCCGGGACAGGGGGCTCAGATACGCAGTATTTT. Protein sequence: CATCSGTGGSDTQYF.

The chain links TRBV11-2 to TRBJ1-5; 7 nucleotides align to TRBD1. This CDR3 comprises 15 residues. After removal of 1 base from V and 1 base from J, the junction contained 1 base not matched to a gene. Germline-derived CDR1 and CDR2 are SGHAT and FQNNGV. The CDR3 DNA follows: TGTGCCAGCAGCTTAGCAGGGGGGAGCAATCAGCCCCAGCATTTT. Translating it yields CASSLAGGSNQPQHF. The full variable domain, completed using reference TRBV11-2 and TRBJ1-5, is EAGVAQSPRYKIIEKRQSVAFWCNPISGHATLYWYQQILGQGPKLLIQFQNNGVVDDSQLPKDRFSAERLKGVDSTLKIQPAKLEDSAVYLCASSLAGGSNQPQHFGDGTRLSIL.

CDR3 sequence: CASSYSTGANSPLHF. Written as DNA, the CDR3 is TGTGCCAGCAGTTACTCAACGGGGGCCAATTCACCCCTCCACTTT. J is TRBJ1-6 and V is TRBV6-5, with a tentative D call TRBD1 (6 bases). Trimming took off 0 bases at V and 7 bases at J, with 10 bases between the two ends. This CDR3 spans 15 amino acids. Germline CDR1 and CDR2: MNHEY and SVGAGI.

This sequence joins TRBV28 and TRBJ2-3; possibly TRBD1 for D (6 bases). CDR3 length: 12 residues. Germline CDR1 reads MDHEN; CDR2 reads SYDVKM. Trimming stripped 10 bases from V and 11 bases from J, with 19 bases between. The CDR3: CATSDGGRMQYF. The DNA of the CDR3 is TGTGCCACCTCAGATGGGGGCAGGATGCAGTATTTT.

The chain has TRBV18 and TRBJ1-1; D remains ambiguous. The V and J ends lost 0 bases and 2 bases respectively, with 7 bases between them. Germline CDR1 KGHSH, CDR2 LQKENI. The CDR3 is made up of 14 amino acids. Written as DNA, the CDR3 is TGTGCCAGCTCACCACCAAACGGAAACACTGAAGCTTTCTTT. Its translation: CASSPPNGNTEAFF.

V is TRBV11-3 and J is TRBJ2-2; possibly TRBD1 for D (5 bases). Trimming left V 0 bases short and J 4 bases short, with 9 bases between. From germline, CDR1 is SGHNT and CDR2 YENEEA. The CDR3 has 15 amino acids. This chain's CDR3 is CASSLEGASTGELFF. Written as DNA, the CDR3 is TGTGCCAGCAGCTTAGAAGGGGCCAGCACCGGGGAGCTGTTTTTT.